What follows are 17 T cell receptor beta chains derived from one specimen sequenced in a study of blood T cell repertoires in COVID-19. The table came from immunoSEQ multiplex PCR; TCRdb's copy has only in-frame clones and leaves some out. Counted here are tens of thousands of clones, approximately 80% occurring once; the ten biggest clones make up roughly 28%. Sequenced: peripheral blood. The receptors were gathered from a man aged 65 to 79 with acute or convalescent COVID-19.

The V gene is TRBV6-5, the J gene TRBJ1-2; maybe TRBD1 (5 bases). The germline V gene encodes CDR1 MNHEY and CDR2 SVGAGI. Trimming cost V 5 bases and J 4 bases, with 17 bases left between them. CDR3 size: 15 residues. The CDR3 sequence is CASSPEGSTAYGYTF. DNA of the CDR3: TGTGCCAGCAGTCCGGAGGGGTCCACCGCCTATGGCTACACCTTC.

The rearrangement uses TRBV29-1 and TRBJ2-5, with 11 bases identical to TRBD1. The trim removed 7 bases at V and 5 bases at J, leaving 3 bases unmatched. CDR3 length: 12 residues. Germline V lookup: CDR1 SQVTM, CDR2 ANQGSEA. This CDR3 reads CSAGQGAETQYF. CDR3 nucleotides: TGCAGCGCAGGACAGGGGGCCGAGACCCAGTACTTC.

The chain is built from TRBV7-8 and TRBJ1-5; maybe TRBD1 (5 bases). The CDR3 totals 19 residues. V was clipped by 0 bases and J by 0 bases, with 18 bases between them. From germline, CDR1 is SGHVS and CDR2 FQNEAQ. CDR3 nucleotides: TGTGCCAGCAGCTTAGCGGACAAATATTACAGGAGTAGCAATCAGCCCCAGCATTTT. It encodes CASSLADKYYRSSNQPQHF.

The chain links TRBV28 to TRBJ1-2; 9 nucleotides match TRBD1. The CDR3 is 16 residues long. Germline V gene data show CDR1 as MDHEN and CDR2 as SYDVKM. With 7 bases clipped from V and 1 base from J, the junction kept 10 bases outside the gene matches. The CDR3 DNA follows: TGTGCCAGCACCGATCCACAGGGGGCGCGTAACTATGGCTACACCTTC. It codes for CASTDPQGARNYGYTF.

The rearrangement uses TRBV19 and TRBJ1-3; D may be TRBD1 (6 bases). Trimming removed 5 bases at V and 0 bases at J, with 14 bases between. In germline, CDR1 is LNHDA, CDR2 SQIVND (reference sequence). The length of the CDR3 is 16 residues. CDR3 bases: TGTGCCAGTAGTTCCTCGACAGGCAACTCTGGAAACACCATATATTTT. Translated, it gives CASSSSTGNSGNTIYF.

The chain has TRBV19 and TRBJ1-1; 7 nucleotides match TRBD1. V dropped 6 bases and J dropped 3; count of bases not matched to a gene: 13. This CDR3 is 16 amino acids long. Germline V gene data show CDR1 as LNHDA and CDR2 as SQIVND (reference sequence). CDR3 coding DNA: TGTGCCAGTAGCCAAGCGTACAGGGGACGGTACACTGAAGCTTTCTTT. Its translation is CASSQAYRGRYTEAFF.

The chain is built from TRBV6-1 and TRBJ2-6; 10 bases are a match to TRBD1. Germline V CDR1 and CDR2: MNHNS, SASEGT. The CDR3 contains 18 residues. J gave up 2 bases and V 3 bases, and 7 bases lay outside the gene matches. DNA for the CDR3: TGTGCCAGCAGTGATCGGGACAGGGGAGGAGCTGGGGCCAACGTCCTGACTTTC. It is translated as CASSDRDRGGAGANVLTF.

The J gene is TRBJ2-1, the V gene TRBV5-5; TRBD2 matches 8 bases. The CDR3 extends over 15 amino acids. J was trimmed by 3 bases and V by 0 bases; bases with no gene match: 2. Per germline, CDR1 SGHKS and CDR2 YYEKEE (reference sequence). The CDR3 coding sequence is TGTGCCAGCAGCTTGGCACTAGCGGACTACAATGAGCAGTTCTTC. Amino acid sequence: CASSLALADYNEQFF.

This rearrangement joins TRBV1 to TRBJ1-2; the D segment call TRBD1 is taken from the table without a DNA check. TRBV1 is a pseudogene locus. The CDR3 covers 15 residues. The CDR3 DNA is TGCACCAGCAGACCCGGGACAGGTCTTTTTTGCGGCTACACCTTC. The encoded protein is CTSRPGTGLFCGYTF.

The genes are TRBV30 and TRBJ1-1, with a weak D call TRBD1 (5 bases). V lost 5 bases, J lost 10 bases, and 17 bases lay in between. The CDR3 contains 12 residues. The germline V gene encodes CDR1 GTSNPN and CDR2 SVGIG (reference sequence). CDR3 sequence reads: CAWGTNTGAAFF. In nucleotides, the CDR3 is TGTGCCTGGGGAACCAATACAGGAGCAGCTTTCTTT. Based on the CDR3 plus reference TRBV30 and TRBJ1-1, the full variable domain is SQTIHQWPATLVQPVGSPLSLECTVEGTSNPNLYWYRQAAGRGLQLLFYSVGIGQISSEVPQNLSASRPQDRQFILSSKKLLLSDSGFYLCAWGTNTGAAFFGQGTRLTVV.

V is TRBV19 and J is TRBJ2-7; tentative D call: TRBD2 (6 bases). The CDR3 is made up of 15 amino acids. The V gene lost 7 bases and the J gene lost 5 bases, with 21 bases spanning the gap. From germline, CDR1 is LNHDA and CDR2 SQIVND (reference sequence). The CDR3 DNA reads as TGTGCCAGTACCCAAGGAGGGCGGCAATACCACGAGCAGTACTTC. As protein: CASTQGGRQYHEQYF. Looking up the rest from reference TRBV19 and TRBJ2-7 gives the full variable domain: DGGITQSPKYLFRKEGQNVTLSCEQNLNHDAMYWYRQDPGQGLRLIYYSQIVNDFQKGDIAEGYSVSREKKESFPLTVTSAQKNPTAFYLCASTQGGRQYHEQYFGPGTRLTVT.

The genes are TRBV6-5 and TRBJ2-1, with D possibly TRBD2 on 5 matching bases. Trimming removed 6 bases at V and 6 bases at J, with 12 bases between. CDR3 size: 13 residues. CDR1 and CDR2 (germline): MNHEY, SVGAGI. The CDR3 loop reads CASSSGESNEQFF. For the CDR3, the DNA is TGTGCCAGCAGCTCCGGGGAATCCAATGAGCAGTTCTTC.

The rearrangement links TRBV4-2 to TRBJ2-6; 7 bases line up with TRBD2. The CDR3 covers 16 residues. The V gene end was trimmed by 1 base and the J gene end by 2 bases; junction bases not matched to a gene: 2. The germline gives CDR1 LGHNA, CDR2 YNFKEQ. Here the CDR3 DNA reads TGTGCCAGCAGCCAAGGGGGGGGTGCTGGGGCCAACGTCCTGACTTTC. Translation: CASSQGGGAGANVLTF.

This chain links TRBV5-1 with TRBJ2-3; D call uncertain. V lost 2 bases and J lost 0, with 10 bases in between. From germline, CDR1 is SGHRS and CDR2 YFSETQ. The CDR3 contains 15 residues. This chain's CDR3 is CASSLRVVSTDTQYF. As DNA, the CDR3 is TGCGCCAGCAGCTTACGAGTAGTTAGCACAGATACGCAGTATTTT.

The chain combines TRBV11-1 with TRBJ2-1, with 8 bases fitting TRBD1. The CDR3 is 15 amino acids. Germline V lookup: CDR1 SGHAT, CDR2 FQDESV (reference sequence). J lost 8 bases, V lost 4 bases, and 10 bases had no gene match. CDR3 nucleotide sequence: TGTGCCAGCAGCTGGCGCCTGGACAGGGCCCATGAGCAGTTCTTC. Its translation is CASSWRLDRAHEQFF.

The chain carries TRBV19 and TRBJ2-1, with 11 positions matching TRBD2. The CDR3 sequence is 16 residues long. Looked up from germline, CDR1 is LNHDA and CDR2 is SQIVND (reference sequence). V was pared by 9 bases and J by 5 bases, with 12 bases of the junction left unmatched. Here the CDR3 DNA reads TGTGCCAGCACATCACCCGGGACTAGCGGAAACAATGAGCAGTTCTTC. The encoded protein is CASTSPGTSGNNEQFF.

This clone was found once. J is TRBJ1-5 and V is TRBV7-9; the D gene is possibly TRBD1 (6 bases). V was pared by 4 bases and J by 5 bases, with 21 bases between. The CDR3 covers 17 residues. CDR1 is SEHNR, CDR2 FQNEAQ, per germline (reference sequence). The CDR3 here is CASSSSRLTGQHQPQHF. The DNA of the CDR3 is TGTGCCAGCAGCTCCAGTCGTCTGACAGGACAGCATCAGCCCCAGCATTTT.